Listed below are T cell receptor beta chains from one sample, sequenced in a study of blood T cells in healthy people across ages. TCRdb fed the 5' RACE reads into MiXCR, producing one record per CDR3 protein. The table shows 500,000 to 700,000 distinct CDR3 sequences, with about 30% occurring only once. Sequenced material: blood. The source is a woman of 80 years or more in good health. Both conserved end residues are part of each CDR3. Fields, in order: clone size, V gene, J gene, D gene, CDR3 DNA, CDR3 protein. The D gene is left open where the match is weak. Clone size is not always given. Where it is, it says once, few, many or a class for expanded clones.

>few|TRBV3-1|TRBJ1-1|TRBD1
TGTGCCAGCAGGACAGGGTCCGGCGTGAACACTGAAGCTTTCTTT
CASRTGSGVNTEAFF
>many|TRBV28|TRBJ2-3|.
TGTGCCAGCAGCACAGGACAGTGGACAGATACGCAGTATTTT
CASSTGQWTDTQYF
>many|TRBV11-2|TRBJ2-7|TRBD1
TGTGCCAGCAGCTTCGACAGGGGGGGCTCCTACGAGCAGTACTTC
CASSFDRGGSYEQYF
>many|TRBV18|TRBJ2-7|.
TGTGCCAGCTCACCGCAGGGAGGCGAGCAGTACTTC
CASSPQGGEQYF
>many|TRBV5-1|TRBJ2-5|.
TGCGCCAGCAGCCCCATAGGGGGGATAAAAGAGACCCAGTACTTC
CASSPIGGIKETQYF
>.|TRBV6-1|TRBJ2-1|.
TGTGCCGGCAGTGATGCCCCTTTCGGCAATGAGCAGTTCTTC
CAGSDAPFGNEQFF
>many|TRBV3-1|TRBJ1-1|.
TGTGCCAGCAGCCAAGGTACAGACACTGAAGCTTTCTTT
CASSQGTDTEAFF
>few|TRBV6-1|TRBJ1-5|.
TGTGCCAGCACAGGGGTGGGGGGTAGCAATCAGCCCCAGCATTTT
CASTGVGGSNQPQHF
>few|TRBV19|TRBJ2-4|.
TGTGCCAGTAGTCCTAAAAAAAACATTCAGTACTTC
CASSPKKNIQYF
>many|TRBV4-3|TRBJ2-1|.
TGCGCCAGCAGGCAAGAATTGAGACTGGGGTACAATGAGCAGTTCTTC
CASRQELRLGYNEQFF
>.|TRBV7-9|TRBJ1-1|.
TGTGCCAGCAGCTTAGCCAGGTCGAACACTGAAGCTTTCTTT
CASSLARSNTEAFF
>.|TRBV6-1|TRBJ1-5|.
TGTGCCAGCAGTGAAGGCGTCAGGGTAAATCAGCCCCAGCATTTT
CASSEGVRVNQPQHF
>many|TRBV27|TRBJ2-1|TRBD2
TGTGCCAGCAGTCCCAGCGGGGCAACCTCCTACAATGAGCAGTTCTTC
CASSPSGATSYNEQFF
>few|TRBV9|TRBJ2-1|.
TGTGCCAGCAGCCCAAGACAGAACCTGATTGGCAATGAGCAGTTCTTC
CASSPRQNLIGNEQFF
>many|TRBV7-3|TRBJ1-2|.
TGTGCCAGCAGCTTTCGGGGTTCCGTAAGAGATGGCTACACCTTC
CASSFRGSVRDGYTF
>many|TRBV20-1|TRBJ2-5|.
TGCAGTGCCCCTCCCGGGAACAGACAAGAGACCCAGTACTTC
CSAPPGNRQETQYF
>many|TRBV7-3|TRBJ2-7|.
TGTGCCAGCAGCCCCACCGGGACTCCTGACAACGAGCAGTACTTC
CASSPTGTPDNEQYF
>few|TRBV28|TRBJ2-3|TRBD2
TGTGCCAGCAGTTTAATGGCGGGGGGCCTCACAGATACGCAGTATTTT
CASSLMAGGLTDTQYF
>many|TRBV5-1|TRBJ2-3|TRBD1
TGCGCCAGCAGCTCAAGGACAGGGGCCCCCCAGGGCACAGATACGCAGTATTTT
CASSSRTGAPQGTDTQYF
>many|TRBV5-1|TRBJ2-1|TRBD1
TGCGCCAGCAGCCCTCGACAGGGGGCTGGTAATGAGCAGTTCTTC
CASSPRQGAGNEQFF
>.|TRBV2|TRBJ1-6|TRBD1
TGTGCCAGCAGTGGTTCCAGGGGGGGCTCACCCCTCCACTTT
CASSGSRGGSPLHF
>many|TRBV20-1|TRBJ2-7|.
TGCAGTGCAATGAACAGGGCCTCTACCGAGCAGTACTTC
CSAMNRASTEQYF
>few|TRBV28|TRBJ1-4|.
TGTGCCAGCAGTCCGCCCACAGGGCGGAGAACTAATGAAAAACTGTTTTTT
CASSPPTGRRTNEKLFF
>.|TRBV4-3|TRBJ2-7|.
TGCGCCAGCAGCCAAGAAGCCCTTCTGTCTTCCGAGCAGTACTTC
CASSQEALLSSEQYF
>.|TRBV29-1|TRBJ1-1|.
TGCAGCGTTGAAAATGGGGGGCAGAACACTGAAGCTTTCTTT
CSVENGGQNTEAFF
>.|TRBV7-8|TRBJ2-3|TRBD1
TGTGCCAGCAGCCCAAGACAGGGTACCACAGATACGCAGTATTTT
CASSPRQGTTDTQYF
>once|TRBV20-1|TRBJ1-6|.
TGCAGTGCTGGCTACGGGAGGAGGGATTCACCCCTCCACTTT
CSAGYGRRDSPLHF
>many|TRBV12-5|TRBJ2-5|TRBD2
TGTGCTAGTGGTTTGCAGACTAGCGGGGGAGAGACCCAGTACTTC
CASGLQTSGGETQYF
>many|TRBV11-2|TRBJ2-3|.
TGTGCCAGCAGCCCTACGCCGGGATATACAGATACGCAGTATTTT
CASSPTPGYTDTQYF
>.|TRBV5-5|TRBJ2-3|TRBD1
TGTGCCAGCAGCACCGCGGGACAGGGTTGGGATACGCAGTATTTT
CASSTAGQGWDTQYF
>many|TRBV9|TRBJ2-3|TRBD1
TGTGCCAGCAGCGTTGGGACAGGGGAATACACAGATACGCAGTATTTT
CASSVGTGEYTDTQYF
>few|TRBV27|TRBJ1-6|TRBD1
TGTGCCAGCAGTTTCAAGGACAGGCATAATTCACCCCTCCACTTT
CASSFKDRHNSPLHF
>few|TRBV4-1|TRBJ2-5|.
TGCGCCAGCAGCCGAGAGACAGATCAAGAGACCCAGTACTTC
CASSRETDQETQYF
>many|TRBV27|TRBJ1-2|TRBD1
TGTGCCAGCAGTTTATCGCGGACAGGTGGCTACACCTTC
CASSLSRTGGYTF
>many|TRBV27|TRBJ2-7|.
TGTGCCAGCAGTTTGGCGGGACAGAAGAACTCCTACGAGCAGTACTTC
CASSLAGQKNSYEQYF
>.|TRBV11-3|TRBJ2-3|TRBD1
TGTGCCAGCAGCTTAGGTCCCGGGACAGGGATTTATTTT
CASSLGPGTGIYF
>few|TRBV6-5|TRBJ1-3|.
TGTGCCAGCAGTTACTACGGTGGAAACACCATATATTTT
CASSYYGGNTIYF
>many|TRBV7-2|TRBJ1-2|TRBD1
TGTGCCAGCAGACCCGGGATAGGGACAGCCCATGGCTACACCTTC
CASRPGIGTAHGYTF
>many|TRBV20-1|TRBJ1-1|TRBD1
TGCAGTGCTAGAGCCTTGACAGGGGACACTGAAGCTTTCTTT
CSARALTGDTEAFF